This TCR beta chain was recorded in a study of T cell responses to AZD1222 COVID-19 vaccine. The table came from immunoSEQ multiplex PCR; TCRdb's copy has only in-frame clones and leaves some out. Here the sample spans approximately 93,000 clones, 89% being singletons. This TCR came from an adult who received the AZD1222 COVID-19 vaccine. Sequences were derived from peripheral blood, sampled 28 days after the second AZD1222 dose.

For the CDR3, the DNA is TGTGCCAGCAGCTTAATGGGGGCCACCGGGGAGCTGTTTTTT. Translation gives CASSLMGATGELFF. The chain has TRBV7-3 and TRBJ2-2; tentative D call: TRBD1 (6 bases). Trimming took 1 base from V and 4 from J, leaving 7 bases between them. Germline V gene lookup returns CDR1 SGHTA and CDR2 FQGTGA. The CDR3 sequence is 14 residues long.